This T cell receptor beta chain was observed in a study of CD8+CD57+ T cells in acquired aplastic anemia. Profiles of TCR beta VDJ and CDR3 were generated from a genomic DNA template. TCRdb itself ran the reads through MiXCR, one entry per CDR3 protein. The sample carries about 240,000 distinct CDR3 sequences, around 45% recorded once. Before being chosen for sequencing, patients had shown CD8+CD57+ cell expansion by flow cytometry. From germline, CDR1 is MRHNA and CDR2 SNTAGT. J gave up 3 bases and V 0 bases, and 9 bases lay outside the gene matches. The CDR3 is 17 amino acids. This clonotype was observed many times.

The V call is TRBV6-4, the J call TRBJ2-3, with TRBD2 matching 7 bases. The sequencing input was sorted CD4+, CD8+, or CD8+CD57+ T cells (not recorded which) from PBMCs. This receptor was identified in a human donor with aplastic anemia. The CDR3 spells CASSDSIGGGGTDTQYF. CDR3 nucleotides: TGTGCCAGCAGTGACTCGATTGGTGGGGGGGGAACAGATACGCAGTATTTT.